The subject of this entry is one TCR beta chain. Germline lookup yields CDR1 KGHSH and CDR2 LQKENI. This CDR3 region has 15 residues. V was shortened by 6 bases and J by 2 bases, with 16 bases between the two germline ends. The data were obtained in a study of blood T cell repertoires in COVID-19. Participants were placed into cohorts based on the clinical history they reported. Original methodology: The assay estimated nucleated cells by amplifying reference gene primers. Here immunoSEQ multiplex PCR was the method, and the copy in TCRdb shows in-frame clones only, minus some. V and J calls and clone size are copied from that table; D and trimming were computed from the DNA. The data contain about 480,000 clones, around nine tenths of them seen just once; the ten biggest clones take up around 1.9%.

This receptor was identified in a woman aged 40 to 50 who had recovered from COVID-19. The sequenced sample was PBMCs or T cells enriched from blood (not recorded which). The V and J genes are TRBV18 and TRBJ1-2; D perhaps matches TRBD1 (6 bases). The CDR3 DNA is TGTGCCAGCTCGCCAGCCGGGACACTCAACTATGGCTACACCTTC. Amino acid sequence: CASSPAGTLNYGYTF.